The 6 T cell receptor beta chains listed next were all sequenced from one sample in a study of blood T cell repertoires in COVID-19. Data came from immunoSEQ multiplex PCR; TCRdb stores just in-frame clones and leaves some out. The sample has about 56,000 clones; 89% are singletons. Sequencing was done on a sample of peripheral blood. The receptors were gathered from a woman aged 55 to 70 with COVID-19, enrolled during active disease.

Only one count was recorded for this clone. The chain combines TRBV12-5 with TRBJ2-1; TRBD1 is a possible D gene (5 bases). From germline, CDR1 is LGHNT and CDR2 FRNRAP. The length of the CDR3 is 15 residues. V lost 1 base to trimming and J lost 4 bases, with 11 bases between them. The CDR3 DNA reads as TGTGCTAGTGGTTTGGGACCGACAGATTACAATGAGCAGTTCTTC. It specifies CASGLGPTDYNEQFF.

This clone showed up just once. The chain carries TRBV5-4 and TRBJ2-1; D may be TRBD2 (6 bases). Germline V lookup: CDR1 SGHNT, CDR2 YYREEE (reference sequence). The CDR3 consists of 15 residues. V was trimmed by 1 base and J by 2 bases, leaving 10 bases between them. This CDR3 is CASSLPGSTYNEQFF. The CDR3 nucleotides read TGTGCCAGCAGCTTGCCCGGGAGTACCTACAATGAGCAGTTCTTC.

This chain joins TRBV19 and TRBJ1-1; TRBD1 might be the D (5 bases). CDR3 length equals 14 residues. CDR1 is LNHDA and CDR2 is SQIVND in the germline V gene (reference sequence). V shed 2 bases and J shed 1 base, with 8 bases lying between them. The chain's CDR3 is CASSIRGRNTEAFF. CDR3 sequence (DNA): TGTGCCAGTAGTATAAGGGGCCGGAACACTGAAGCTTTCTTT.

The chain has TRBV7-8 and TRBJ2-2, with 7 bases matching TRBD1. The germline gives CDR1 SGHVS, CDR2 FQNEAQ. The V gene end was trimmed by 5 bases and the J gene end by 6 bases; junction bases not matched to a gene: 9. The CDR3 contains 15 residues. The CDR3 DNA follows: TGTGCCAGCAGCATTCTCGAGGGGGCTGCCGGGGAGCTGTTTTTT. Protein: CASSILEGAAGELFF. The whole variable domain, filled in from reference TRBV7-8 and TRBJ2-2, reads GAGVSQSPRYKVAKRGQDVALRCDPISGHVSLFWYQQALGQGPEFLTYFQNEAQLDKSGLPSDRFFAERPEGSVSTLKIQRTQQEDSAVYLCASSILEGAAGELFFGEGSRLTVL.

This clone was seen once. The chain carries TRBV28 and TRBJ1-2; 7 nucleotides match TRBD1. V shed 3 bases and J 0 bases; nucleotides not matched to a gene: 4. The CDR3 runs 15 residues. From germline, CDR1 is MDHEN and CDR2 SYDVKM. The CDR3 sequence is CASSLTGRPNYGYTF. The CDR3 DNA is TGTGCCAGCAGTTTGACAGGGAGACCTAACTATGGCTACACCTTC.

The chain recombines TRBV19 with TRBJ1-2; 7 nucleotides align to TRBD1. The CDR3 loop spans 14 amino acids. The ends lost 4 bases at V and 8 bases at J; junction bases unmatched: 10. Germline values: CDR1 LNHDA, CDR2 SQIVND (reference sequence). The CDR3 DNA follows: TGTGCCAGTAGTAGGGGGGACAGCGTTGTCGGCTACACCTTC. This codes for CASSRGDSVVGYTF.